This TCR beta chain was identified in a study of regulatory T cells in long-lasting Graves disease. The germline V gene encodes CDR1 DFQATT and CDR2 SNEGSKA (reference sequence). Trimming took off 5 bases at V and 1 base at J, with 20 bases between the two ends. This CDR3 region has 16 residues. Study-level results: TRBV28, TRBJ1-2 and TRBJ2-5 were segments that persistent disease favored. Newly diagnosed Graves' patients had higher TCR diversity than persistent ones.

Note on this clonotype: The antigen remains unidentified.

Regarding time point: newly diagnosed GD, antithyroid drugs for less than 3 months. Extracted RNA from PBMCs served as the source of the TCR library. Libraries of TCR beta came from iRepertoire HTBI primers plus Arm-PCR of CDR3 regions. TCRdb analysed the multiplex PCR reads with MiXCR anew, one entry per CDR3 protein. The repertoire includes about 620,000 distinct CDR3 sequences, 16% of them detected once, and around a sixth sits in the top ten. These sequences were also reported in another study, on T cells in Graves' hyperthyroidism and ophthalmopathy. That work contributes: For Graves' hyperthyroidism to be stable, ophthalmopathy could not progress within 18 months. Stable hyperthyroidism was separated from ophthalmopathy by a model based on 13 V-J features.

This sequence was found in a woman aged 25 to 39 with Graves disease. This rearrangement joins TRBV20-1 to TRBJ1-1, with D possibly being TRBD1 (5 bases). Sequencing was performed on peripheral blood mononuclear cells (PBMCs), taken at new diagnosis, from a patient treated with antithyroid drugs. The CDR3 nucleotides read TGCAGTGCTCCGGGGGTACCCGGCCGGGGGAACACTGAAGCTTTCTTT. Encoded protein: CSAPGVPGRGNTEAFF.